These 13 T cell receptor beta chains came from one sample sequenced in a study of graft-versus-host responses after intestinal transplantation. The repertoire was sequenced with immunoSEQ multiplex PCR; TCRdb's copy has only in-frame clones and lacks some. The top ten hold about 0.29% of the sample, which has around 90,000 clones, 80% to 95% seen once. Their specific antigens are unknown. The starting material was unstimulated CD4+ T cells sorted from spleen or lymph node cells, obtained before intestinal transplant. The receptors stem from a human donor who received an intestinal transplant.

This clone was counted once. The rearrangement uses TRBV28 and TRBJ2-3; 9 nucleotides align to TRBD2. CDR3 size: 15 residues. Trimming at V came to 6 bases and at J to 0 bases, leaving 4 bases not matched to a gene. Germline V gene lookup returns CDR1 MDHEN and CDR2 SYDVKM. The CDR3 spells CASSLAGVSTDTQYF. CDR3 in DNA: TGTGCCAGCAGCTTAGCGGGAGTGAGCACAGATACGCAGTATTTT.

V and J are TRBV14 and TRBJ2-7; D remains ambiguous. CDR1 is SGHDN, CDR2 FVKESK, per germline. CDR3 length: 11 residues. The V gene lost 5 bases and the J gene lost 3 bases, with 5 bases spanning the gap. As DNA, the CDR3 is TGTGCCAGCAGCGCCTACTACGAGCAGTACTTC. Protein sequence: CASSAYYEQYF.

This chain uses TRBV12-5 with TRBJ2-1; 7 nucleotides align to TRBD2. Germline CDR1 reads LGHNT; CDR2 reads FRNRAP. The V segment lost 7 bases and the J segment 4 bases; nucleotides outside the gene matches: 16. This CDR3 contains 17 residues. The CDR3 sequence is CASARGIGTKNYNEQFF. DNA of the CDR3: TGTGCTAGTGCCCGGGGGATAGGGACTAAGAATTACAATGAGCAGTTCTTC.

The V gene is TRBV5-1, the J gene TRBJ2-2, with D tentatively TRBD2 (5 bases). The CDR3 extends over 17 amino acids. The V gene lost 3 bases and the J gene lost 2 bases, with 17 bases spanning the gap. The germline V gene encodes CDR1 SGHRS and CDR2 YFSETQ. The CDR3 reads CASSSFTGNVNTGELFF. The CDR3 DNA is TGCGCCAGCAGCTCGTTTACCGGGAACGTTAACACCGGGGAGCTGTTTTTT.

The chain uses TRBV2 and TRBJ1-2; D ambiguous. This CDR3 has 15 residues. Trimming took 1 base from V and 1 from J, leaving 10 bases between them. Germline V gives CDR1 SNHLY, CDR2 FYNNEI. Written as DNA, the CDR3 is TGTGCCAGCAGTGAAGAAGTTGGCGGTAACTATGGCTACACCTTC. Its protein product is CASSEEVGGNYGYTF.

The chain joins TRBV27 to TRBJ2-7, with 9 bases aligning to TRBD1. Germline V lookup: CDR1 MNHEY, CDR2 SMNVEV (reference sequence). The CDR3 is 14 residues long. Trimming cost V 5 bases and J 2 bases; bases outside gene matches: 4. DNA for the CDR3: TGTGCCAGCAGTAAGGACAGGGGACCCTACGAGCAGTACTTC. Residues: CASSKDRGPYEQYF.

The chain is built from TRBV18 and TRBJ1-2; no reliable D call. The CDR3 has 15 amino acids. Between the trimmed V and J ends, which lost 1 base and 3 bases, there was a span of 12 bases. Germline CDR1 KGHSH, CDR2 LQKENI. The CDR3 sequence is CASSPRAGPHYGYTF. CDR3 DNA sequence: TGTGCCAGCTCACCACGCGCTGGGCCTCACTATGGCTACACCTTC.

V gene TRBV19 combines with J gene TRBJ1-1, with D possibly matching TRBD1 (5 bases). The V end lost 6 bases, the J end lost 5 bases, and 22 bases lay between the germline ends. This CDR3 region has 16 residues. CDR1 is LNHDA, CDR2 SQIVND, per germline (reference sequence). CDR3 region: CASSLPPGRTGTEAFF. CDR3 nucleotides: TGTGCCAGTAGCCTACCACCGGGACGGACGGGGACTGAAGCTTTCTTT.

The chain has TRBV7-9 and TRBJ2-1, with 7 bases matching TRBD2. The V gene's germline CDR1 is SEHNR and CDR2 FQNEAQ (reference sequence). This CDR3 region has 13 residues. V lost 5 bases and J lost 8; bases outside the gene matches: 6. DNA for the CDR3: TGTGCCAGCAGCCTAGGGGCGGGAGATGAGCAGTTCTTC. Its protein is CASSLGAGDEQFF.

The chain joins TRBV6-5 to TRBJ1-1; D gene unclear. V lost 0 bases and J 0 bases, leaving 11 bases between the germline ends. Germline V gene lookup returns CDR1 MNHEY and CDR2 SVGAGI. The CDR3 is made up of 16 amino acids. This CDR3 is CASSYSRKNLNTEAFF. The CDR3 nucleotides are TGTGCCAGCAGTTACTCGCGGAAAAACTTGAACACTGAAGCTTTCTTT.

The chain joins TRBV19 to TRBJ1-1, with D maybe TRBD1 (5 bases). Deletions cut 3 bases from V and 9 bases from J, with 14 bases between. Germline V gene sequence: CDR1 LNHDA, CDR2 SQIVND (reference sequence). CDR3 length: 13 amino acids. CDR3 sequence reads: CASSMVGGGKAFF. The CDR3 region has the DNA TGTGCCAGTAGTATGGTCGGCGGGGGGAAAGCTTTCTTT. The whole variable domain, filled in from reference TRBV19 and TRBJ1-1, reads DGGITQSPKYLFRKEGQNVTLSCEQNLNHDAMYWYRQDPGQGLRLIYYSQIVNDFQKGDIAEGYSVSREKKESFPLTVTSAQKNPTAFYLCASSMVGGGKAFFGQGTRLTVV.

This clone was seen a single time. The CDR3 sequence is CASSPAGMNTEAFF. CDR3 nucleotide sequence: TGCGCCAGCAGCCCCGCCGGTATGAACACTGAAGCTTTCTTT. The chain combines TRBV5-1 with TRBJ1-1; no definite D call. CDR1 is SGHRS, CDR2 YFSETQ, per germline. The CDR3 is 14 residues long. Trimming removed 4 bases at V and 0 bases at J, with 10 bases between.

CDR3 region: CASSRQGGSTEAFF. Written as DNA, the CDR3 is TGTGCCAGCTCCAGACAGGGAGGAAGCACTGAAGCTTTCTTT. V usage is TRBV2 and J usage is TRBJ1-1; TRBD1 aligns across 7 bases. The length of the CDR3 is 14 residues. The V segment lost 8 bases and the J segment 4 bases; nucleotides outside the gene matches: 10. The germline V gene has CDR1 SNHLY and CDR2 FYNNEI.